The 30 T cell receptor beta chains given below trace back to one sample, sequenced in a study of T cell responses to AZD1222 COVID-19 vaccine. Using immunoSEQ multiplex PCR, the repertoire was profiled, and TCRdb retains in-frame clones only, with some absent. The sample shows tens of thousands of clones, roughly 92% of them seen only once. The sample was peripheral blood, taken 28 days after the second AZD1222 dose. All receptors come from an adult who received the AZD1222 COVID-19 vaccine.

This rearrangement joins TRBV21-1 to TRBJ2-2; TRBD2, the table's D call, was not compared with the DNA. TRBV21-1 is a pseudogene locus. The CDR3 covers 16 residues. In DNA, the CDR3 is TGTGCCAGCAGGGGACTAGCGGGGGCGAACACCGGGGAGCTGTTTTTT. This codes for CASRGLAGANTGELFF.

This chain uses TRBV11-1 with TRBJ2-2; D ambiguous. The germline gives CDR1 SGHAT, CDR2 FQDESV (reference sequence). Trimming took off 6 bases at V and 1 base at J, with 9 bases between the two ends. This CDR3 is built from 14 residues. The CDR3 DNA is TGTGCCAGCAGACCGACGGTGAACACCGGGGAGCTGTTTTTT. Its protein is CASRPTVNTGELFF.

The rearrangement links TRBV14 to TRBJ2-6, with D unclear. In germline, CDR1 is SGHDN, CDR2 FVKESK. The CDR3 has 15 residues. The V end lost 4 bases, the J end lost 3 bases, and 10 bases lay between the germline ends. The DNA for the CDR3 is TGTGCCAGCAGCCCCACCTATGGTGGGGCCAACGTCCTGACTTTC. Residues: CASSPTYGGANVLTF. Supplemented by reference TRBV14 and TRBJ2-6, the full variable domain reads EAGVTQFPSHSVIEKGQTVTLRCDPISGHDNLYWYRRVMGKEIKFLLHFVKESKQDESGMPNNRFLAERTGGTYSTLKVQPAELEDSGVYFCASSPTYGGANVLTFGAGSRLTVL.

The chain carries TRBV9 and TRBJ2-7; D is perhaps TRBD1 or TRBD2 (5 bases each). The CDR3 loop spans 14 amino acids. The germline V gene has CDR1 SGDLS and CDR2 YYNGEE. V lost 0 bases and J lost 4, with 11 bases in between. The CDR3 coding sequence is TGTGCCAGCAGCGTAGGAGGGGATCGGTACGAGCAGTACTTC. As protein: CASSVGGDRYEQYF.

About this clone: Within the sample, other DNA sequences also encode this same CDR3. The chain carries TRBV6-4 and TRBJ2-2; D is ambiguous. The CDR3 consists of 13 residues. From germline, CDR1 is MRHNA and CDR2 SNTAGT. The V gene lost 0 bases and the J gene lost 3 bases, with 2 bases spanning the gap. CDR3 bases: TGTGCCAGCAGTGACTCAGACACCGGGGAGCTGTTTTTT. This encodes CASSDSDTGELFF.

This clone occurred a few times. The CDR3 region has the DNA TGTGCCAGCAGTGACAGGGCTAACTATGGCTACACCTTC. Translation: CASSDRANYGYTF. This sequence joins TRBV6-1 and TRBJ1-2; D is perhaps TRBD1 (5 bases). This CDR3 contains 13 residues. V was pared by 3 bases and J by 0 bases, with 5 bases between. Germline assignment: CDR1 MNHNS and CDR2 SASEGT.

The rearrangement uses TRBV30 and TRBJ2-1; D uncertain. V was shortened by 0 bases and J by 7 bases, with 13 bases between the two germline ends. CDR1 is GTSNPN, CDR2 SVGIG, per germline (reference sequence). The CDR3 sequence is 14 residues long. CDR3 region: CAWSVSQFENEQFF. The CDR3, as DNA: TGTGCCTGGAGTGTGTCCCAGTTCGAGAATGAGCAGTTCTTC.

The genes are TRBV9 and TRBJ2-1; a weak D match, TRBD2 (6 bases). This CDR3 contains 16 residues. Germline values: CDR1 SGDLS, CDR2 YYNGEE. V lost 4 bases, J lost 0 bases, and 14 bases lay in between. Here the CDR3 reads CASSPRLASSYNEQFF. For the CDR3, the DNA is TGTGCCAGCAGCCCCCGGCTAGCGAGCTCCTACAATGAGCAGTTCTTC. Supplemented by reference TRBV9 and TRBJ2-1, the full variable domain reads DSGVTQTPKHLITATGQRVTLRCSPRSGDLSVYWYQQSLDQGLQFLIQYYNGEERAKGNILERFSAQQFPDLHSELNLSSLELGDSALYFCASSPRLASSYNEQFFGPGTRLTVL.

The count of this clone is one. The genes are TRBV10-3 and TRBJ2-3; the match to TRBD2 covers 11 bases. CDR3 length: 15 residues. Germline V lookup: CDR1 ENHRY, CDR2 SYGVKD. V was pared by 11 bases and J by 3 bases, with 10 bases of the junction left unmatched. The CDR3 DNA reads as TGTGCCTTCTCCGAGACTAGCGGGGCGACAGATACGCAGTATTTT. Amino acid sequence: CAFSETSGATDTQYF.

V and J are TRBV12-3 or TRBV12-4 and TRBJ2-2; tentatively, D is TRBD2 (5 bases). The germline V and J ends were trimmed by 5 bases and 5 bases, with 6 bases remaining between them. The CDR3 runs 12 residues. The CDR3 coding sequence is TGTGCCAGCAGTGGGAGTACCGGGGAGCTGTTTTTT. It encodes CASSGSTGELFF.

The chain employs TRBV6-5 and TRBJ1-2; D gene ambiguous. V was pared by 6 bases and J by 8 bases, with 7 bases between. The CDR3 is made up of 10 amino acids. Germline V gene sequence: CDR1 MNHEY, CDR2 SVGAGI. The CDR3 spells CASRGSGYTF. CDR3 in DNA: TGTGCCAGCAGAGGTTCAGGCTACACCTTC.

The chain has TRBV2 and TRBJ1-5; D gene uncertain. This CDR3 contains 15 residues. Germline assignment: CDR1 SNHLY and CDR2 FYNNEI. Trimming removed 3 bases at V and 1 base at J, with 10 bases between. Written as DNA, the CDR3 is TGTGCCAGCAGTGATGTGGAGGCGAGCAATCAGCCCCAGCATTTT. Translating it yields CASSDVEASNQPQHF.

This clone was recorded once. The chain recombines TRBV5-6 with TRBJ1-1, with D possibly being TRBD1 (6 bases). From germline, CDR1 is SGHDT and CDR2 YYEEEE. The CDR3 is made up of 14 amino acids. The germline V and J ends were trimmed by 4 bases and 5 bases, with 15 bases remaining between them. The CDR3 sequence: CASSVQGRGTEAFF. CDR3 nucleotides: TGTGCCAGCAGCGTCCAGGGGAGAGGTACTGAAGCTTTCTTT.

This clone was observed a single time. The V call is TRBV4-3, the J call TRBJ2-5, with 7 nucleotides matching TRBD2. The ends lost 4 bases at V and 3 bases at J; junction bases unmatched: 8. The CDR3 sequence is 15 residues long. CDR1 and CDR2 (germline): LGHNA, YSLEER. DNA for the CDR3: TGCGCCAGCAGCCCCCTGGCGGGGGTTAAAGAGACCCAGTACTTC. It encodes CASSPLAGVKETQYF.

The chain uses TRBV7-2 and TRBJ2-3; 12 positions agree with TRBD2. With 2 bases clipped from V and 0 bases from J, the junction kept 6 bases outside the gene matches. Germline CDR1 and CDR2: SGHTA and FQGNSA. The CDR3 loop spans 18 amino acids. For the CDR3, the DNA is TGTGCCAGCAGCTTAACTGCTAGCGGGGGGGCCAGCACAGATACGCAGTATTTT. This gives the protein CASSLTASGGASTDTQYF. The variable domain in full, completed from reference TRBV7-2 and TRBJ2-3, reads GAGVSQSPSNKVTEKGKDVELRCDPISGHTALYWYRQSLGQGLEFLIYFQGNSAPDKSGLPSDRFSAERTGGSVSTLTIQRTQQEDSAVYLCASSLTASGGASTDTQYFGPGTRLTVL.

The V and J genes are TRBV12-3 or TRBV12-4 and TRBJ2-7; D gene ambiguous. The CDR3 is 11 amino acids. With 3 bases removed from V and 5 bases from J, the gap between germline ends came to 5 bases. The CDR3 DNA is TGTGCCAGCAGTTTTCGGGACGAGCAGTACTTC. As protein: CASSFRDEQYF.

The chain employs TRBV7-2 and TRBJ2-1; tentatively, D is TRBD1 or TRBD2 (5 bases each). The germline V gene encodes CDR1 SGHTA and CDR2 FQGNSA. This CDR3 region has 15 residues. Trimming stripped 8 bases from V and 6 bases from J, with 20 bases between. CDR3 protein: CASAHPGPRSNEQFF. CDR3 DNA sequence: TGTGCCAGCGCCCACCCGGGGCCGCGAAGCAATGAGCAGTTCTTC.

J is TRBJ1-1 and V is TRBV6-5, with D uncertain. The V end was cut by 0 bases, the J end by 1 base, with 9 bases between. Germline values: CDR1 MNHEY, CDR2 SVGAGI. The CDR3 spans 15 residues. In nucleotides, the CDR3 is TGTGCCAGCAGTTACTCGCAGGTATGGAACACTGAAGCTTTCTTT. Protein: CASSYSQVWNTEAFF.

CDR3 DNA: TGTGCCAGCAACAGACAGGAAAACTATGGCTACACCTTC. Protein sequence: CASNRQENYGYTF. This chain uses TRBV7-9 with TRBJ1-2; possible D gene TRBD1, 6 bases. This CDR3 comprises 13 residues. The V gene's germline CDR1 is SEHNR and CDR2 FQNEAQ (reference sequence). The germline V and J ends were trimmed by 7 bases and 2 bases, with 11 bases remaining between them.

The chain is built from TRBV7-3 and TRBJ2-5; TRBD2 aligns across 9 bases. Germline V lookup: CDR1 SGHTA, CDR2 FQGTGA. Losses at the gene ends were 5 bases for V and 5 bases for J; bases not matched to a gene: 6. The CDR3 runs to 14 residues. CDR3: CASSPSGLAETQYF. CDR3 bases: TGTGCCAGCAGCCCATCCGGACTAGCGGAGACCCAGTACTTC.

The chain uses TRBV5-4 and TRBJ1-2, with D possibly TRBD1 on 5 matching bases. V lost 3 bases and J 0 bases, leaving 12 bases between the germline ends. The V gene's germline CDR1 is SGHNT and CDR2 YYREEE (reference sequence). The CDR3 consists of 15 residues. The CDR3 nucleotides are TGTGCCAGCAGCTCCGACGCGACAGCTAACTATGGCTACACCTTC. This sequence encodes CASSSDATANYGYTF.

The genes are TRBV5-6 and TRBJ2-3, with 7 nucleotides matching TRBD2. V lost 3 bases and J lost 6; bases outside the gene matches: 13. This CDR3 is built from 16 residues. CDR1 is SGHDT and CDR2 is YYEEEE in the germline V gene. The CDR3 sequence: CASSSSFGTSVDTQYF. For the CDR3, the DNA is TGTGCCAGCAGCTCCTCCTTCGGTACTAGCGTTGATACGCAGTATTTT.

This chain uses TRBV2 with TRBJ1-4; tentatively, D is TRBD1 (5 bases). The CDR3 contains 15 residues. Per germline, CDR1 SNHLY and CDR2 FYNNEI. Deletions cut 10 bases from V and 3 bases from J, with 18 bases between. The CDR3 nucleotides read TGTGCCACCAAAAATGGTGGGGGACCTAATGAAAAACTGTTTTTT. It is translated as CATKNGGGPNEKLFF.

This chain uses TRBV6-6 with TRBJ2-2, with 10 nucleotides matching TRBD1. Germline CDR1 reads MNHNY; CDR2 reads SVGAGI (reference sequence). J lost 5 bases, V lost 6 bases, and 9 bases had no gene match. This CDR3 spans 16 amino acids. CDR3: CASRPRQGAITGELFF. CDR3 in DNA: TGTGCCAGCAGGCCCCGACAGGGGGCGATTACCGGGGAGCTGTTTTTT.

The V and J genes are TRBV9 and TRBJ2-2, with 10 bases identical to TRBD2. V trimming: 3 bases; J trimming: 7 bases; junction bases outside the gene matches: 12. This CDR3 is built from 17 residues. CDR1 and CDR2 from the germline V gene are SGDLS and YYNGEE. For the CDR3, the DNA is TGTGCCAGCAGCGCGACCCTAGCGGGGGCCTCCATCGGGGAGCTGTTTTTT. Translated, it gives CASSATLAGASIGELFF.

In DNA form, the CDR3 reads TGTGCCAGCAGGGAGGGACGGGGAAATTCACCCCTCCACTTT. It is translated as CASREGRGNSPLHF. V usage is TRBV2 and J usage is TRBJ1-6, with TRBD1 as a possible D gene (5 bases). CDR3 length: 14 residues. V lost 6 bases and J 7 bases, leaving 13 bases between the germline ends. Germline loops: CDR1 SNHLY, CDR2 FYNNEI.

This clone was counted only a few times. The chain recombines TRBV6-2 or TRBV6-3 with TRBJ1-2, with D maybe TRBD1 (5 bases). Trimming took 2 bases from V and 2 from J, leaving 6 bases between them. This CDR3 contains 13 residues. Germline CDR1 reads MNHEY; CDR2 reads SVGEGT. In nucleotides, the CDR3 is TGTGCCAGCAGTTACGGGGGAAACTATGGCTACACCTTC. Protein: CASSYGGNYGYTF.

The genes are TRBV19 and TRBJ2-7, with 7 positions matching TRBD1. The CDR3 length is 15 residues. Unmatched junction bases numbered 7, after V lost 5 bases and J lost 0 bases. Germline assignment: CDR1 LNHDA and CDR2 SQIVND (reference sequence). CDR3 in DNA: TGTGCCAGTAGTCCCCAGGGACAGAGCTCCTACGAGCAGTACTTC. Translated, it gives CASSPQGQSSYEQYF.

CDR3 nucleotides: TGTGCCAGCAGCCTGGGACAGGGGCCGACTAATGAAAAACTGTTTTTT. Translating it yields CASSLGQGPTNEKLFF. This chain uses TRBV7-9 with TRBJ1-4, with 10 bases that match TRBD1. V shed 5 bases, J shed 2 bases, and the junction held 5 bases outside the gene matches. This CDR3 is 16 amino acids long. Germline V gene sequence: CDR1 SEHNR, CDR2 FQNEAQ (reference sequence).

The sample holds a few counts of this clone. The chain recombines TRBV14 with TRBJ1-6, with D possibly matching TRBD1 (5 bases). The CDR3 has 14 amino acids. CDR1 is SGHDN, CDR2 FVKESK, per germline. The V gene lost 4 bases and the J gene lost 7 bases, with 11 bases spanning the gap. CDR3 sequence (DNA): TGTGCCAGCAGCCTGACAGTAGTGAATTCACCCCTCCACTTT. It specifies CASSLTVVNSPLHF.